The clone carrying this TCR beta chain was seen at least ten times. The germline CDR1 and CDR2 sequences are SGHTA and FQGTGA. The V and J ends lost 5 bases and 8 bases, in that order; junction bases with no gene match: 4. The CDR3 consists of 14 residues. TCRdb recomputed calls from the 5' RACE reads with MiXCR, one row per CDR3 protein. This table holds 50,000 or so distinct CDR3 sequences, 3.6% found once. The sample belongs to a study of neurological immune-mediated disorders. This receptor was taken from a man in his thirties or forties with multiple sclerosis. This chain connects TRBV7-3 to TRBJ1-6; 9 positions match TRBD1. The sequenced sample consisted of PBMCs. The CDR3 DNA follows: TGTGCCAGCAGCCTCGGACAGGGGCATTCACCCCTCCACTTT. Protein: CASSLGQGHSPLHF.